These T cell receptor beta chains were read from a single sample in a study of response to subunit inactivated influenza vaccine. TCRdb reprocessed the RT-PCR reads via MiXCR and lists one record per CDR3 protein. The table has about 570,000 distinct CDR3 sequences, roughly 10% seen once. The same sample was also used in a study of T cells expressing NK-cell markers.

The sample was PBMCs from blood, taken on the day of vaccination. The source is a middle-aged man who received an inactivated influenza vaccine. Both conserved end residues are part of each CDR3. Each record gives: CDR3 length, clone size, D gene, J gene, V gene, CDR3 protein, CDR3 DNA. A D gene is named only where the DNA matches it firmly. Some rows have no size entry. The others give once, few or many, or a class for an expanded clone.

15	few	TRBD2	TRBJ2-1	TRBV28	CASSRGLADYNEQFF	TGTGCCAGCAGCCGTGGACTAGCGGATTACAATGAGCAGTTCTTC
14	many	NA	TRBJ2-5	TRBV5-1	CASSLDSGQETQYF	TGCGCCAGCAGCCTAGATAGCGGACAAGAGACCCAGTACTTC
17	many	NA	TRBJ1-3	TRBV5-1	CASSLGAGPSSGNTIYF	TGCGCCAGCAGCTTGGGGGCAGGGCCTTCCTCTGGAAACACCATATATTTT
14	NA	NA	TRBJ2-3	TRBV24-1	CATSQSGGTDTQYF	TGTGCCACCAGTCAATCGGGGGGCACAGATACGCAGTATTTT
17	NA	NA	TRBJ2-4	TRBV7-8	CASSPGTVTVAKNIQYF	TGTGCCAGCAGCCCGGGGACGGTGACCGTAGCCAAAAACATTCAGTACTTC
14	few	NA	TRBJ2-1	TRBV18	CASSPGRRGTEQFF	TGTGCCAGCTCCCCGGGTCGCCGGGGGACTGAGCAGTTCTTC
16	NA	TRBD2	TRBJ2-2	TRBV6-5	CASSFLAGINTGELFF	TGTGCCAGCAGTTTTCTAGCGGGGATCAACACCGGGGAGCTGTTTTTT
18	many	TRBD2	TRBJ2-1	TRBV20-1	CSARDPPKPGGPGNEQFF	TGCAGTGCTAGAGACCCGCCCAAGCCGGGAGGGCCTGGTAATGAGCAGTTCTTC
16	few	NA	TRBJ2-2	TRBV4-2	CASSEQGGALDGELFF	TGTGCCAGCAGCGAGCAGGGGGGCGCCCTTGACGGGGAGCTGTTTTTT
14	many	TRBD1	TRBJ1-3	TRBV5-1	CASSSGTGGNTIYF	TGCGCCAGCAGCTCAGGGACAGGAGGAAACACCATATATTTT
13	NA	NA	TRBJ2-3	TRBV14	CASSLRPTDTQYF	TGTGCCAGCAGCTTAAGACCCACAGATACGCAGTATTTT
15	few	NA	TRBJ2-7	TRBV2	CASSDGGAFFHEQYF	TGTGCCAGCAGTGATGGTGGGGCTTTTTTCCACGAGCAGTACTTC
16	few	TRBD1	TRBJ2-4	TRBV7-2	CASSTIGQGSKNIQYF	TGTGCCAGCAGCACAATTGGACAGGGAAGCAAAAACATTCAGTACTTC
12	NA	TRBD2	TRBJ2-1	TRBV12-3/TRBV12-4	CASSRRGGEQFF	TGTGCCAGCAGTCGCCGCGGGGGTGAGCAGTTCTTC
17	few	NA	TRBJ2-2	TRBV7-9	CASSRRVSLLETGELFF	TGTGCCAGCAGCCGGAGGGTATCACTTCTAGAGACCGGGGAGCTGTTTTTT
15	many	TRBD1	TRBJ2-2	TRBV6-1	CASSEGQGRTGELFF	TGTGCCAGCAGTGAAGGACAGGGGAGGACCGGGGAGCTGTTTTTT
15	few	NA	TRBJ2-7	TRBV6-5	CASSYESSDSYEQYF	TGTGCCAGCAGTTACGAGTCTAGCGATTCCTACGAGCAGTACTTC
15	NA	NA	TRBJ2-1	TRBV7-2	CASSLDRQAGNEQFF	TGTGCCAGCAGCTTAGATAGACAGGCGGGCAATGAGCAGTTCTTC
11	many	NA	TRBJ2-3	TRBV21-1	CASSPVDTQYF	TGTGCCAGCAGCCCCGTCGATACGCAGTATTTT
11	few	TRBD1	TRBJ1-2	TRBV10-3	CATSGTGDLSF	TGTGCCACATCCGGGACAGGGGACCTGAGCTTC
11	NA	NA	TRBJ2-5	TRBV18	CASSSSKTHYF	TGTGCCAGCTCATCCTCCAAGACCCATTACTTC
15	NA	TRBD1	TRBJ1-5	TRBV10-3	CAISERTGYNQPQHF	TGTGCCATCAGTGAAAGGACAGGGTACAATCAGCCCCAGCATTTT
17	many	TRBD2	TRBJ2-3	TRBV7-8	CASSLDLGLADTDTQYF	TGTGCCAGCAGCTTGGACCTGGGACTAGCTGACACAGATACGCAGTATTTT
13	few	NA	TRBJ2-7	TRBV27	CASSLQNTYEQYF	TGTGCCAGCAGTCTACAAAATACCTACGAGCAGTACTTC
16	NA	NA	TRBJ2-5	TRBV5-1	CASSLGRGVGIETQYF	TGCGCCAGCAGCTTGGGCAGGGGCGTCGGGATAGAGACCCAGTACTTC
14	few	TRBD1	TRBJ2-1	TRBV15	CATSRVSTGDTQFF	TGTGCCACCAGCAGAGTATCCACAGGGGACACGCAGTTCTTC
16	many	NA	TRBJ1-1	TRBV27	CASSLTGTEKNTEAFF	TGTGCCAGCAGCTTAACCGGGACGGAGAAGAACACTGAAGCTTTCTTT
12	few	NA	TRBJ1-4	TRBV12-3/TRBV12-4	CASTSRGEKLFF	TGTGCCAGCACCTCCCGGGGGGAAAAACTGTTTTTT
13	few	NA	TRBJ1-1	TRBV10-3	CAIRRELGTEAFF	TGTGCCATCAGGAGAGAGCTAGGCACTGAAGCTTTCTTT
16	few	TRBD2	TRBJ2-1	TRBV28	CASSLRLAGLYNEQFF	TGTGCCAGCAGTCTCAGACTAGCGGGCCTGTACAATGAGCAGTTCTTC
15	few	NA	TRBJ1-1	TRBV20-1	CSARLARGKRTEAFF	TGCAGTGCTAGACTGGCAAGGGGGAAGCGCACTGAAGCTTTCTTT
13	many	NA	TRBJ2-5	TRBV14	CASSQDFGETQYF	TGTGCCAGCAGCCAAGATTTTGGAGAGACCCAGTACTTC
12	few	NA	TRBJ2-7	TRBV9	CASSVDNYEQYF	TGTGCCAGCAGCGTCGACAACTACGAGCAGTACTTC
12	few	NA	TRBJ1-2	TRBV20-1	CSARTVVGGYTF	TGCAGTGCCCGGACTGTGGTTGGTGGCTACACCTTC
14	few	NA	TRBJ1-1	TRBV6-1	CASTDPGAHTEAFF	TGTGCCAGCACCGACCCCGGGGCACACACTGAAGCTTTCTTT
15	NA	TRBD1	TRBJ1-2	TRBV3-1	CASSPNRGLYYGYTF	TGTGCCAGCAGCCCGAACAGGGGGCTTTACTATGGCTACACCTTC
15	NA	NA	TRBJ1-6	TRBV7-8	CASSLAGNHNSPLHF	TGTGCCAGCAGCTTAGCAGGGAATCATAATTCACCCCTCCACTTT
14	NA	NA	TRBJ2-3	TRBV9	CASSVAFGGDTQYF	TGTGCCAGCAGCGTAGCTTTTGGTGGAGATACGCAGTATTTT
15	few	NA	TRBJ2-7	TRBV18	CASSPTADNSYEQYF	TGTGCCAGCTCACCAACGGCAGACAACTCCTACGAGCAGTACTTC
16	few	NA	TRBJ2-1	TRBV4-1	CASSQENLGTYNEQFF	TGCGCCAGCAGCCAAGAAAATTTGGGGACCTACAATGAGCAGTTCTTC
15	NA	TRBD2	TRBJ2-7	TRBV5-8	CASRYNSGRTYEQYF	TGTGCCAGCAGATACAATAGCGGGAGAACATACGAGCAGTACTTC
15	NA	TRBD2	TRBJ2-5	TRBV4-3	CASSQGPGGQETQYF	TGCGCCAGCAGCCAAGGTCCCGGGGGGCAAGAGACCCAGTACTTC
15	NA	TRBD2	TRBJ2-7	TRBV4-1	CASSQKMAGGYEQYF	TGCGCCAGCAGCCAGAAAATGGCGGGAGGTTACGAGCAGTACTTC
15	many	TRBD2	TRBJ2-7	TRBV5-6	CASSATGTRSYEQYF	TGTGCCAGCAGCGCGACCGGGACTAGGAGCTACGAGCAGTACTTC
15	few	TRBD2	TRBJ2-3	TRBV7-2	CASSRTTSGFDTQYF	TGTGCCAGCAGCAGAACGACTAGCGGGTTTGATACGCAGTATTTT
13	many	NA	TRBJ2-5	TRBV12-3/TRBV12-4	CASSFSGRETQYF	TGTGCCAGCAGTTTTTCAGGGCGTGAGACCCAGTACTTC
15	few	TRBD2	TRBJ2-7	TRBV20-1	CSAPLSGLAEYEQYF	TGCAGTGCTCCCCTTAGTGGACTAGCGGAATACGAGCAGTACTTC
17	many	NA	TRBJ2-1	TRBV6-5	CASSYFIGRSTYNEQFF	TGTGCCAGCAGTTACTTCATCGGACGTAGTACCTACAATGAGCAGTTCTTC
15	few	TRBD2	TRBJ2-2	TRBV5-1	CASSATSGRTGELFF	TGCGCCAGCAGCGCGACTAGCGGGAGGACCGGGGAGCTGTTTTTT
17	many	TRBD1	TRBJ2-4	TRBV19	CASSRGTGILAKNIQYF	TGTGCCAGTAGTAGAGGGACAGGGATATTAGCCAAAAACATTCAGTACTTC
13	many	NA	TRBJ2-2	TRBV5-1	CASSLMGSGELFF	TGCGCCAGCAGCTTGATGGGGTCCGGGGAGCTGTTTTTT
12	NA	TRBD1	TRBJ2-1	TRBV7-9	CASSPRTGEQFF	TGTGCCAGCAGCCCCCGGACAGGGGAGCAGTTCTTC
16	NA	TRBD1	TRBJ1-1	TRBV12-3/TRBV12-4	CASSPIKTGANTEAFF	TGTGCCAGCAGTCCGATTAAGACAGGGGCGAACACTGAAGCTTTCTTT
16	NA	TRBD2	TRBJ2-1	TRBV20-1	CSASRGLAGGDDEQFF	TGCAGTGCTTCCCGGGGACTAGCGGGGGGAGATGATGAGCAGTTCTTC
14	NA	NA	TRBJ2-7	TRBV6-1	CASSPGIASYEQYF	TGTGCCAGCAGCCCAGGGATAGCCTCCTACGAGCAGTACTTC